The next 21 T cell receptor beta chains were all read from a single sample in a study of CD8+ T cells in alopecia areata (dated by TCRdb to the late 2010s). The library was produced with the immunoSEQ multiplex PCR assay. RNA was extracted from all samples and reverse transcribed into cDNA as template for TCR sequencing. Imported from immuneACCESS, the table was reduced by TCRdb to in-frame sequences with V and J called. These copies leave out some clones; in studies compared against another copy, an unresolved V gene accounts for under half, and the cause of the remainder is not known. This sample contains about 300,000 clones, none of which is a singleton. The top ten hold more than 0.95% of the sample. Cells from pooled mouse cutaneous lymph nodes were stained for CD4, CD8alpha, NKG2D, NKG2ACE and other markers and then sorted on a BD Influx. Material for sequencing was CD4+ T cells sorted from a lymph node. The receptor source for this set is a C3H/HeJ mouse with alopecia areata. This strain possesses the MHC haplotype H2-k.

Details on this clone: Gene names and germline refer to mouse. Read data end 4 residues before the CDR3 end; the end is taken from the germline J gene. The V and J genes are TRBV19 and TRBJ1-1; 8 bases match TRBD1. This CDR3 comprises 14 residues. CDR1 FNHDT and CDR2 SITEND come from the germline V gene (reference sequence). Trimming removed 5 bases from V and 2 bases from J; junction bases left unmatched: 5. The CDR3 is CASRLDRGNTEVFF. CDR3 DNA (partial): TGTGCCAGCAGACTCGACAGGGGTAACACA.

Remarks on this clone: Gene names denote mouse genes. The read gets to within 4 residues of the CDR3 end, and the germline J gene fills in the rest. This chain joins TRBV13-1 and TRBJ2-7; 12 bases map to TRBD1. Trimming took 3 bases from V and 3 from J; bases not matched to a gene: 4. Germline V CDR1 and CDR2: NSHNY, SYGAGN. CDR3 length: 15 residues. The CDR3 DNA, read in part, is TGTGCCAGCAGTGGCCGGGACAGGGGGCTCTAT. This sequence encodes CASSGRDRGLY. The whole CDR3 reads CASSGRDRGLYEQYF.

This clone showed up just a few times. Any gene name here is a mouse gene name. The CDR3 is cut off 4 residues early in the read; its end comes from the germline J gene. The rearrangement joins TRBV31 to TRBJ2-2, with D hard to call. V shed 4 bases and J shed 0 bases, with 6 bases lying between them. The CDR3 is 13 amino acids. Germline V lookup: CDR1 GKSSPN, CDR2 SITVG. The DNA read from the CDR3 is TGTGCCTGGATTCAAGCAAACACCGGG. Protein: CAWIQANTG. The whole CDR3 sequence is CAWIQANTGQLYF. The full variable domain, with the rest looked up from reference TRBV31 and TRBJ2-2, is AQTIHQWPVAEIKAVGSPLSLGCTIKGKSSPNLYWYWQATGGTLQQLFYSITVGQVESVVQLNLSASRPKDDQFILSTEKLLLSHSGFYLCAWIQANTGQLYFGEGSKLTVL.

As concerns this clone: Mouse names are used for the genes. The read stops 3 residues short of the end of the CDR3; the missing end is completed from the germline J gene. The gene calls are TRBV19 and TRBJ1-6; 7 bases are shared with TRBD1. TRBJ1-6 is sorted into the ORF group, with uncertain function. The germline CDR1 and CDR2 sequences are FNHDT and SITEND (reference sequence). This CDR3 contains 16 residues. V trimming: 1 base; J trimming: 2 bases; junction bases outside the gene matches: 3. The CDR3 protein is CASSIKGGPYNSPLYF. The sequenced part of the CDR3 DNA is TGTGCCAGCAGTATAAAAGGGGGCCCCTATAATTCGCCC.

As to this clone: The genes and germline here are from mouse. The read finishes 4 residues shy of the CDR3 end, and the germline J gene is used to complete it. The chain uses TRBV19 and TRBJ1-1; D is perhaps TRBD1 (6 bases). V was cut by 1 base and J by 0 bases, with 10 bases left in between. Germline V gene data show CDR1 as FNHDT and CDR2 as SITEND (reference sequence). The CDR3 runs to 15 residues. The chain's CDR3 is CASSILGTSNTEVFF. CDR3 bases read: TGTGCCAGCAGTATACTTGGGACATCAAACACA.

In regard to this clone: Mouse names are used for the genes. The read ends 4 residues before the CDR3 terminus; that terminus is restored from the germline J gene. The sample carries other DNA sequences with the same CDR3. V usage is TRBV13-2 and J usage is TRBJ2-7; 8 nucleotides align to TRBD2. The CDR3 totals 13 residues. Trimming took 2 bases from V and 2 from J; bases not matched to a gene: 0. Germline assignment: CDR1 NNHNN and CDR2 SYGAGS (reference sequence). CDR3 region: CASGDWGAYEQYF. CDR3 DNA (partial): TGTGCCAGCGGTGACTGGGGGGCCTAT.

This clone was observed a handful of times. Gene names and germline match the mouse. The read ends 3 residues early relative to the CDR3; the germline J gene fills the gap. This rearrangement joins TRBV19 to TRBJ1-6; possible D gene TRBD1, 6 bases. TRBJ1-6 counts as an open reading frame of uncertain function. Trimming stripped 0 bases from V and 5 bases from J, with 9 bases between. Germline loops: CDR1 FNHDT, CDR2 SITEND (reference sequence). This CDR3 region has 15 residues. CDR3 protein: CASSIGGAHNSPLYF. Partial CDR3 DNA: TGTGCCAGCAGTATAGGGGGGGCGCATAATTCGCCC.

This clone turned up a few times. The gene names given are mouse names. The read ends 4 residues early relative to the CDR3; the germline J gene fills the gap. The chain joins TRBV13-3 to TRBJ2-2; 7 positions match TRBD1. In germline, CDR1 is NNHDY, CDR2 SYVADS. This CDR3 comprises 14 residues. V lost 6 bases to trimming and J lost 0 bases; unmatched junction nucleotides: 2. The CDR3 sequence is CASTQGSNTGQLYF. CDR3 DNA, as far as it was read: TGTGCCAGCACACAGGGGTCAAACACCGGG.

The sample holds a few counts of this clone. The gene names here belong to mouse. The CDR3 end falls 4 residues outside the read, so it is completed with the germline J gene. The gene calls are TRBV13-1 and TRBJ2-1; D is ambiguous. Looked up from germline, CDR1 is NSHNY and CDR2 is SYGAGN. The CDR3 is 13 amino acids. The ends were cut back, 2 bases at V and 4 bases at J, with 7 bases in the middle. Here the CDR3 reads CASSEEQYAEQFF. CDR3 bases read: TGTGCCAGCAGTGAAGAACAATATGCT.

As concerns this clone: The germline and genes are mouse ones. The CDR3 end lies 4 residues beyond the end of the read and is filled in from the germline J gene. V is TRBV31 and J is TRBJ2-7, with D tentatively TRBD2 (6 bases). V was clipped by 3 bases and J by 3 bases, with 12 bases between them. The CDR3 extends over 13 amino acids. The germline CDR1 and CDR2 sequences are GKSSPN and SITVG. The CDR3: CAWSRGTFYEQYF. The sequenced part of the CDR3 DNA is TGTGCCTGGAGCCGCGGGACTTTCTAT.

This clone has only a few counts. Gene names and germline refer to mouse. The read ends 4 residues before the CDR3 terminus; that terminus is restored from the germline J gene. The rearrangement links TRBV4 to TRBJ2-5, with 7 nucleotides matching TRBD1. The CDR3 contains 15 residues. Trimming took 6 bases from V and 2 from J; bases not matched to a gene: 8. Germline V lookup: CDR1 LGHDT, CDR2 YNNKQL (reference sequence). CDR3 amino acids: CASRLQGTLQDTQYF. The covered CDR3 bases are TGTGCCAGCAGACTACAGGGGACCCTCCAAGAC.

This clone occurred a few times. Mouse gene names and germline throughout. The CDR3 extends 4 residues past the end of the read, so its final part is completed from the germline J gene. The V gene is TRBV13-1, the J gene TRBJ2-1; 9 nucleotides match TRBD2. Germline V gene sequence: CDR1 NSHNY, CDR2 SYGAGN. This CDR3 contains 13 residues. The CDR3 sequence is CASSELGGTEQFF. The CDR3 DNA, read in part, is TGTGCCAGCAGTGAGCTGGGGGGGACT.

In regard to this clone: Germline and genes here are mouse. From the germline J gene comes the end of the CDR3, since the read stops 4 residues before it. The chain recombines TRBV3 with TRBJ2-5; maybe TRBD2 (5 bases). Per the germline V gene, CDR1 is SNHLY and CDR2 is FYNGKV (reference sequence). The CDR3 consists of 13 residues. CDR3 DNA (partial): TGTGCCAGCAGCTTAAGTGGGGTAGAC. It encodes CASSLSGVD. The whole CDR3 reads CASSLSGVDTQYF.

In the case of this clone: Gene names follow the mouse nomenclature. Read data end 4 residues before the CDR3 end; the end is taken from the germline J gene. Other DNA sequences in this sample translate to the same CDR3. The chain combines TRBV1 with TRBJ1-2; 9 nucleotides line up with TRBD1. The CDR3 is 15 residues long. Trimming removed 0 bases from V and 2 bases from J; junction bases left unmatched: 1. Germline loops: CDR1 NSQYPW, CDR2 LRSPGD (reference sequence). The CDR3 spells CTCSAEGQGNSDYTF. Incomplete CDR3 DNA: TGCACCTGCAGTGCAGAAGGACAGGGGAACTCC.

This clone showed up just a few times. Here the gene names and germline are mouse. The read terminates 4 residues ahead of where the CDR3 ends, so the germline J gene completes it. This chain connects TRBV13-3 to TRBJ2-5, with D possibly TRBD1 on 6 matching bases. There are 15 residues in the CDR3. CDR1 is NNHDY, CDR2 SYVADS, per germline. CDR3 DNA, as far as it was read: TGTGCCAGCAGTATCCCACACAAGGGGGTGGAC. It is translated as CASSIPHKGVD. The entire CDR3 protein reads CASSIPHKGVDTQYF.

To note about this clone: The listed genes are named as in mouse. The sequence runs out 4 residues before the end of the CDR3; the remainder is reconstructed from the germline J gene. The chain combines TRBV13-1 with TRBJ2-1; tentative D call: TRBD1 (6 bases). The CDR3 totals 14 residues. Trimming pared 5 bases from V and 3 bases from J, leaving 12 bases between. From germline, CDR1 is NSHNY and CDR2 SYGAGN. CDR3 bases read: TGTGCCAGCAGACCGGACAGATCCTATGCT. Its protein product is CASRPDRSYA. The full CDR3 is CASRPDRSYAEQFF.

A word on this clone: Mouse names are used for the genes. Read data end 4 residues before the CDR3 end; the end is taken from the germline J gene. This sample includes further DNA sequences coding for the same CDR3. The rearrangement uses TRBV1 and TRBJ2-7, with TRBD2 identical over 7 bases. The CDR3 has 14 residues. The germline V gene has CDR1 NSQYPW and CDR2 LRSPGD (reference sequence). V gave up 1 base and J gave up 1 base; unmatched junction bases: 1. CDR3 DNA (partial): TGCACCTGCAGTGCAGGGGGGGGTTCCTAT. The encoded protein is CTCSAGGGSY. The complete CDR3 sequence is CTCSAGGGSYEQYF.

In regard to this clone: Gene names follow the mouse nomenclature. The CDR3 bases that were read are TGTGCCAGCAAGGGACAGGGAAATTCCTATAATTCGCCC. Its protein is CASKGQGNSYNSP. The entire CDR3 reads CASKGQGNSYNSPLYF. The chain joins TRBV19 to TRBJ1-6; 9 bases fit TRBD1. The read falls 3 residues short of the CDR3 end, and the missing part is taken from the germline J gene. TRBJ1-6 has ORF status, its function being uncertain. The CDR3 loop spans 16 amino acids. V was pared by 6 bases and J by 0 bases, with 4 bases of the junction left unmatched. The germline CDR1 and CDR2 sequences are FNHDT and SITEND (reference sequence).

Points on this clone: The genes are named according to mouse. The read terminates 3 residues ahead of where the CDR3 ends, so the germline J gene completes it. The J gene is TRBJ1-6, the V gene TRBV4, with 10 bases fitting TRBD1. TRBJ1-6 is classed as an ORF, of uncertain function. This CDR3 is built from 16 residues. The V and J ends lost 5 bases and 7 bases, in that order; junction bases with no gene match: 8. Per germline, CDR1 LGHDT and CDR2 YNNKQL (reference sequence). CDR3 amino acids: CASSGRDRGGNSPLYF. The sequenced CDR3 bases are TGTGCCAGCAGCGGCCGGGACAGGGGCGGGAATTCGCCC.

On this clone itself: The listed genes are named as in mouse. With the read ending 4 residues before the CDR3 end, the germline J gene is used to fill in that end. V and J are TRBV13-2 and TRBJ1-2, with D hard to call. CDR1 is NNHNN, CDR2 SYGAGS, per germline (reference sequence). This CDR3 spans 13 amino acids. Trimming removed 1 base from V and 3 bases from J, with 7 bases in between. The CDR3 bases that were read are TGTGCCAGCGGTGATATCACAGACTCC. Its translation is CASGDITDS. The entire CDR3 protein reads CASGDITDSDYTF.

Turning to this clone: The listed genes are named as in mouse. The read stops 3 residues short of the end of the CDR3; the missing end is completed from the germline J gene. The chain employs TRBV13-1 and TRBJ1-6; 8 bases match TRBD1. TRBJ1-6 is an ORF, and what it does is uncertain. V was pared by 0 bases and J by 0 bases, with 2 bases of the junction left unmatched. The CDR3 has 17 residues. Per the germline V gene, CDR1 is NSHNY and CDR2 is SYGAGN. Here the CDR3 reads CASSDGQGNSYNSPLYF. CDR3 DNA, as far as it was read: TGTGCCAGCAGTGATGGACAGGGGAATTCCTATAATTCGCCC.